The present entry profiles one TCR beta chain with its context. This sample was included in a study of OX40 agonist ivuxolimab in advanced cancers. At the level of the study: The patients received agonistic anti-OX40 (CD134) antibody ivuxolimab. A partial response was reached by three patients: one with hepatocellular carcinoma and two with cutaneous melanoma.

The germline V gene encodes CDR1 SGHTA and CDR2 FQGNSA. V was pared by 6 bases and J by 4 bases, with 16 bases between. The CDR3 length is 15 residues. The table came from immunoSEQ multiplex PCR; TCRdb's copy has only in-frame clones and leaves some out. The repertoire holds 74,000 or so clones, approximately 92% seen once, with about 0.32% in the top ten. This chain joins TRBV7-2 and TRBJ2-1; tentatively, D is TRBD1 or TRBD2 (5 bases each). The specimen comprised CD4+ or CD8+ T cells sorted from blood, sampled in a trial of the OX40 agonist ivuxolimab. This TCR was recovered from an adult with an advanced solid tumor such as melanoma, head and neck, liver or kidney cancer. The CDR3 is CASRGTGTQYNEQFF. Here the CDR3 DNA reads TGTGCCAGCAGGGGAACGGGGACCCAGTACAATGAGCAGTTCTTC.